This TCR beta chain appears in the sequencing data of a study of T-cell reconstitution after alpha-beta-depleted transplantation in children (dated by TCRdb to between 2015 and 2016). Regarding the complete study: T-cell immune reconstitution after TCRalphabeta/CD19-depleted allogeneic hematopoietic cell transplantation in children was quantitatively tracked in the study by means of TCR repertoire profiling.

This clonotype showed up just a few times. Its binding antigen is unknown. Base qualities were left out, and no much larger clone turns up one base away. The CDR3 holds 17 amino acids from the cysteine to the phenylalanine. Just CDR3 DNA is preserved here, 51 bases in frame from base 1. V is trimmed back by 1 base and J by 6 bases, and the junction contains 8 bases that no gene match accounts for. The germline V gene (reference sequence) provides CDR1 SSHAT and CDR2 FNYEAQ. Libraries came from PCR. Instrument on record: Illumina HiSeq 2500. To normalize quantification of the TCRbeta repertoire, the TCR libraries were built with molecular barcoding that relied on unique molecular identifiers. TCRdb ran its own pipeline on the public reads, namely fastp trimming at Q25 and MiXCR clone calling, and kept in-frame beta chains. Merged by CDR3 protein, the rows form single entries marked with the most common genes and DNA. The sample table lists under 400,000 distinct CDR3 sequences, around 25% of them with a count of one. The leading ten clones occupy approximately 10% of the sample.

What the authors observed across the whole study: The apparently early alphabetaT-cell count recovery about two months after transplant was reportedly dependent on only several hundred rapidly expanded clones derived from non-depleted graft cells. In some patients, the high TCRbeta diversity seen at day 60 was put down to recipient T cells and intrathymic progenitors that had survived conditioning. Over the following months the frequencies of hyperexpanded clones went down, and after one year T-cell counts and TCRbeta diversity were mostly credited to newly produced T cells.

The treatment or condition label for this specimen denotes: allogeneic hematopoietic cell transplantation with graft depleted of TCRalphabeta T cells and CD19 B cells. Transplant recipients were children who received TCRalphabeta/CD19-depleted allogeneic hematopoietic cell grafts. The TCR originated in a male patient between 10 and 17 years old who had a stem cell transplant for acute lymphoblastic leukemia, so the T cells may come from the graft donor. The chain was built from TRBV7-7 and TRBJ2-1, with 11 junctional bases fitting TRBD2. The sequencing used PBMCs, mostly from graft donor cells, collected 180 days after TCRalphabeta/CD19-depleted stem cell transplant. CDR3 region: CASSLDYGSGRGNEQFF. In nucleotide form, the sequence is TGTGCCAGCAGCTTAGACTACGGTAGCGGGAGGGGCAATGAGCAGTTCTTC.